These T cell receptor beta chains were read from a single sample in a study of blood T cell repertoires in COVID-19. Produced via immunoSEQ multiplex PCR; TCRdb's table is partial and in-frame only. This table holds about 51,000 clones, around 84% found once. The sample consisted of peripheral blood. The receptors shown here come from a man at least 80 years old with active COVID-19. CDR3s include the opening cysteine and the closing phenylalanine or tryptophan. D genes are given only for firm matches. Clone size appears in some rows only: once, few, many, or a class for an expanded clone.

D | J | V | size | DNA | CDR3
- | TRBJ2-7 | TRBV11-3 | - | TGTGCCAGCAGCCCCAACTCCTACGAGCAGTACTTC | CASSPNSYEQYF
- | TRBJ2-2 | TRBV5-1 | few | TGCGCCAGCAGCTTAAATGGGCCAGCTGGGGAGCTGTTTTTT | CASSLNGPAGELFF
TRBD1 | TRBJ1-2 | TRBV30 | - | TGTGCCTGGAGTCCCGGCAGGGGGTATGGCTACACCTTC | CAWSPGRGYGYTF
TRBD2 | TRBJ2-7 | TRBV6-2/TRBV6-3 | - | TGTGCCAGCAGTCGGACTAGCGGTAAGGGAAACTACGAGCAGTACTTC | CASSRTSGKGNYEQYF
- | TRBJ2-1 | TRBV20-1 | - | TGCAGTGCTAGTGACGGGAGAAGGTCCTCAGCTGAGCAGTTCTTC | CSASDGRRSSAEQFF
TRBD2 | TRBJ2-7 | TRBV4-2 | few | TGTGCCAGCAGCCAAGGACTAGCCACCTACGAGCAGTACTTC | CASSQGLATYEQYF
- | TRBJ2-1 | TRBV10-3 | - | TGTGCCATCAGTGATTTGAGCGGCAGCTCCTACAATGAGCAGTTCTTC | CAISDLSGSSYNEQFF
- | TRBJ1-6 | TRBV27 | few | TGTGCCAGCAGACTAGATAATTCACCCCTCCACTTT | CASRLDNSPLHF
TRBD2 | TRBJ2-1 | TRBV30 | once | TGTGCCTGGAGTCTTCTAGCGGGAGGAGGCAATGAGCAGTTCTTC | CAWSLLAGGGNEQFF
TRBD2 | TRBJ2-2 | TRBV6-5 | - | TGTGCCAGCAGTTCCGCGGGAGCCGGGGAGCTGTTTTTT | CASSSAGAGELFF
TRBD1 | TRBJ2-1 | TRBV7-3 | - | TGTGCCAGCAGCTCCCCAGGGGGCAATGAGCAGTTCTTC | CASSSPGGNEQFF
TRBD1 | TRBJ2-7 | TRBV7-6 | few | TGTGCCAGCAGCCAACGCCGAGGACAGGGGCTATACGAGCAGTACTTC | CASSQRRGQGLYEQYF
- | TRBJ2-3 | TRBV7-2 | - | TGTGCCAGCAGCTTAGGGCGGGACCACGATACGCAGTATTTT | CASSLGRDHDTQYF
- | TRBJ2-7 | TRBV5-6 | - | TGTGCCAGCAGCTTCGCCGGGAAATCCGACTACGAGCAGTACTTC | CASSFAGKSDYEQYF
- | TRBJ1-1 | TRBV19 | few | TGTGGGACCGGGACACAATCGAACACTGAAGCTTTCTTT | CGTGTQSNTEAFF
- | TRBJ1-5 | TRBV6-2/TRBV6-3 | - | TGTGCCAGCAGTTACTCGGCCAGGGGCGATCAGCCCCAGCATTTT | CASSYSARGDQPQHF
- | TRBJ1-2 | TRBV28 | - | TGTGCCAGCAGTTTGGGGGCAGGGAACTATGGCTACACCTTC | CASSLGAGNYGYTF
- | TRBJ1-1 | TRBV7-2 | - | TGTGCCAGCAGCTTAGTCCCGGGCAGGGGTTTCGGGACTGAAGCTTTCTTT | CASSLVPGRGFGTEAFF
TRBD2 | TRBJ2-7 | TRBV28 | - | TGTGCCAGCAGTCCCGGGTTGGTAGCGGGATACTACGAGCAGTACTTC | CASSPGLVAGYYEQYF
- | TRBJ1-4 | TRBV28 | once | TGTGCCAGCAGTCCGGGGGGGGTTGAGGAAAAACTGTTTTTT | CASSPGGVEEKLFF
TRBD2 | TRBJ2-1 | TRBV9 | - | TGTGCCAGCAGCGTAGGGGCTAGCGGGAAGGGTGAGCAGTTCTTC | CASSVGASGKGEQFF
TRBD2 | TRBJ2-1 | TRBV18 | - | TGTGCCAGCTCACCCTACCTAGCGGAGTTTTACAATGAGCAGTTCTTC | CASSPYLAEFYNEQFF
TRBD1 | TRBJ1-1 | TRBV28 | - | TGTGCCAGCAGTTTAACAGGGGGTACTGAAGCTTTCTTT | CASSLTGGTEAFF
- | TRBJ1-5 | TRBV9 | - | TGTGCCAGCAGCGGACGGGACAAGTACAGCAATCAGCCCCAGCATTTT | CASSGRDKYSNQPQHF
TRBD2 | TRBJ2-7 | TRBV18 | - | TGTGCCAGCTCACCACCGACTAGCGGCTACGAGCAGTACTTC | CASSPPTSGYEQYF
- | TRBJ2-1 | TRBV9 | - | TGTGCCAGCAGCCTAAGGGACAACTACAATGAGCAGTTCTTC | CASSLRDNYNEQFF
- | TRBJ2-2 | TRBV18 | - | TGTGCCAGCTCACAAACAAACACCGGGGAGCTGTTTTTT | CASSQTNTGELFF
TRBD1 | TRBJ1-1 | TRBV7-2 | - | TGTGCCAGCAGCCCAGGGGGCTTTTACACTGAAGCTTTCTTT | CASSPGGFYTEAFF
- | TRBJ2-7 | TRBV11-2 | - | TGTGCCAGCAGCTCGGTCCAGGGGTTTAGTTACGAGCAGTACTTC | CASSSVQGFSYEQYF
TRBD2 | TRBJ2-1 | TRBV13 | - | TGTGCCAGCAGCTTAGGCGGGAGGGCCTACAATGAGCAGTTCTTC | CASSLGGRAYNEQFF
- | TRBJ2-3 | TRBV6-5 | - | TGTGCCAGCAGTTATACAGATCCCACAGATACGCAGTATTTT | CASSYTDPTDTQYF
- | TRBJ2-2 | TRBV7-3 | - | TGTGCCAGCAGCCCAGGACTAAATGGGAACACCGGGGAGCTGTTTTTT | CASSPGLNGNTGELFF
- | TRBJ1-6 | TRBV5-1 | many | TGCGCCAGCACCTCGACAGAGCTTAATTCACCCCTCCACTTT | CASTSTELNSPLHF
- | TRBJ2-7 | TRBV7-8 | - | TGTGCCAGCAGCTTCCAGGGCCCCTACGAGCAGTACTTC | CASSFQGPYEQYF
- | TRBJ1-5 | TRBV10-3 | - | TGTGCCATCAGTGAGTCTCGGGACAATCAGCCCCAGCATTTT | CAISESRDNQPQHF
TRBD2 | TRBJ2-1 | TRBV19 | - | TGTGCCAGTAGTCCCCAGGGCGGGAGGGCCTCCTACAATGAGCAGTTCTTC | CASSPQGGRASYNEQFF
- | TRBJ2-7 | TRBV24-1 | - | TGTGCCACCAGTGATCCGGGGTCAAGGCGGTACTTC | CATSDPGSRRYF
- | TRBJ2-2 | TRBV2 | - | TGTGCCAGCAGTGGTTCGGGGGTGAACACCGGGGAGCTGTTTTTT | CASSGSGVNTGELFF
- | TRBJ2-3 | TRBV28 | - | TGTGCCAGCAGTACCTACACAGATACGCAGTATTTT | CASSTYTDTQYF
- | TRBJ2-1 | TRBV12-3/TRBV12-4 | - | TGTGCCAATGGGGGCTTGAATGAGCAGTTCTTC | CANGGLNEQFF
TRBD2 | TRBJ2-3 | TRBV7-2 | - | TGTGCCAGCAGCTTAGTTCTAGCGGGAGGAGATACGCAGTATTTT | CASSLVLAGGDTQYF
- | TRBJ2-2 | TRBV4-1 | - | TGCGCCAGCAGCCATGGGGGGACGCGAACCGGGGAGCTGTTTTTT | CASSHGGTRTGELFF
TRBD1 | TRBJ1-5 | TRBV24-1 | - | TGTGCCACCAGTCAGACAGGGAGCAATCAGCCCCAGCATTTT | CATSQTGSNQPQHF
TRBD1 | TRBJ2-3 | TRBV2 | - | TGTGCCAGCAACAGGGACAGGGTGGTCGCAGATACGCAGTATTTT | CASNRDRVVADTQYF
TRBD2 | TRBJ2-7 | TRBV7-9 | - | TGTGCCAGCAGCTTGGGGACTAAAGACTACGAGCAGTACTTC | CASSLGTKDYEQYF
- | TRBJ1-2 | TRBV7-7 | - | TGTGCCAGCAGCTTAGCCGACTCAGGGAATAAGTATGGCTACACCTTC | CASSLADSGNKYGYTF
TRBD1 | TRBJ1-5 | TRBV9 | - | TGTGCCAGCAGCGCGGGGACAGTAGAAAATCAGCCCCAGCATTTT | CASSAGTVENQPQHF
- | TRBJ2-2 | TRBV7-2 | once | TGTGCCAGCAGCTTGGCTTGGACCGGGGAGCTGTTTTTT | CASSLAWTGELFF
TRBD1 | TRBJ2-2 | TRBV4-3 | - | TGCGCCAGCAGATACCGGGACAGGGGGCGCGGGGGCACCGGGGAGCTGTTTTTT | CASRYRDRGRGGTGELFF
TRBD2 | TRBJ2-1 | TRBV7-7 | - | TGTGCCAGCAGTATAGGCGGCGCAATAGCGGGACTATACAATGAGCAGTTCTTC | CASSIGGAIAGLYNEQFF
TRBD2 | TRBJ2-1 | TRBV2 | - | TGTGCCAGCAGTGGGGCGGGACTAGCTTCCAATGAGCAGTTCTTC | CASSGAGLASNEQFF
- | TRBJ1-1 | TRBV6-2/TRBV6-3 | once | TGTGCCAGCAGTTACCAGGGGTCGACAGGCACTGAAGCTTTCTTT | CASSYQGSTGTEAFF
TRBD2 | TRBJ2-7 | TRBV19 | - | TGTGCCAGTAGGACGACTAGCGAGTCCTACGAGCAGTACTTC | CASRTTSESYEQYF
TRBD2 | TRBJ2-1 | TRBV14 | - | TGTGCCAGCAGCCCGTTTGTTAGCGGGCGAGACAATGAGCAGTTCTTC | CASSPFVSGRDNEQFF